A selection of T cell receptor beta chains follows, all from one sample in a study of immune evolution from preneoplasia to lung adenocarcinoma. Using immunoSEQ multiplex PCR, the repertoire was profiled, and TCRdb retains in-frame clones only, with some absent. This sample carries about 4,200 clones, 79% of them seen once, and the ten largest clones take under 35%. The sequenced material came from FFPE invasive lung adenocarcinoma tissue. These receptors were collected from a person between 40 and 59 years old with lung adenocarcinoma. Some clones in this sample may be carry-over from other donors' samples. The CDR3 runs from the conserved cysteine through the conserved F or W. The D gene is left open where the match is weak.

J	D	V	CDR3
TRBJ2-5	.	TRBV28	CASSWPGTQYF
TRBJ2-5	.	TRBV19	CASSKRPGLQETQYF
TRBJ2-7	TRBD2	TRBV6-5	CASSQSEGGHEQYF
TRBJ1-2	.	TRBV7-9	CASSTRSYGYTF
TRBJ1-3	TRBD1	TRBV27	CASGRGLGNTIYF
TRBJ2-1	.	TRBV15	CATSRARGYNEQFF
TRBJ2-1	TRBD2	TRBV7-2	CASSLGLAGGQGEQFF
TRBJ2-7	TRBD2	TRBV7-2	CASSLARGEGQYF
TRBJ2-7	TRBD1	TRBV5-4	CASNTDRIGEQYF
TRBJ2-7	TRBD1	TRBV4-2	CASSEPGQGTYEQYF
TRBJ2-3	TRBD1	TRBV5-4	CASRHRQGATDTQYF
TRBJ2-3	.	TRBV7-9	CASSFTGYADTQYF
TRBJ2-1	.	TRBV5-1	CASSLKQPSSYNEQFF
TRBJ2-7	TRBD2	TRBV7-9	CASSSPGTTTYEQYF
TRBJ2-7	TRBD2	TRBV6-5	CASSYTSGSSYEQYF
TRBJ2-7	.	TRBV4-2	CASSQVVSDEQYF
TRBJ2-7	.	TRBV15	CATSRIALGGYEQYF
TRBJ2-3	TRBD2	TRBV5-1	CASSLGASGSATQYF
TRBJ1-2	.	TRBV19	CASSRYGYTF
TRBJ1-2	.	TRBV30	CAWTKARGILPF
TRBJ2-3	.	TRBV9	CASSALSGTYSTDTQYF
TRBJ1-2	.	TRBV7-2	CASSLEHRSIYGYTF
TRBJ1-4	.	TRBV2	CASSQRGGQDEKLFF
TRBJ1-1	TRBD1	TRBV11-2	CASSLEPGGREAFF
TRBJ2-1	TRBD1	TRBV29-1	CSVERDRDNEQFF
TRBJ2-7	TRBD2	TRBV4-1	CASSQGTGLADSYEQYF
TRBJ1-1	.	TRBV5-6	CASSSATSVRWAFF
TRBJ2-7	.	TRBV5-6	CASSASSYEQYF
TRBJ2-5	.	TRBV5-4	CASSGGTSANQETQYF
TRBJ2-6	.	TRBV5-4	CASSLRASGANVLTF
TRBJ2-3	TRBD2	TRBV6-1	CASSDPGLATDTQYF
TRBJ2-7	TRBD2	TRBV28	CASSLGLAAAVEQYF
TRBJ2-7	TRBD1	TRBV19	CASRNGTGEVDEQYF
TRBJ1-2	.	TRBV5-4	CASSLSQVRTNYGYTF
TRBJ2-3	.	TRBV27	CASSLSRPDTQYF
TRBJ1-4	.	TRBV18	CASSASGVEKLFF
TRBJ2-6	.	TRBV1	CTSRSLCSQSRANVLTF
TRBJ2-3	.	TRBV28	CASSPFLGRDDTDTQYF
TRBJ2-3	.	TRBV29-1	CSVDGFGSDTQYF
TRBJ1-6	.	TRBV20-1	CSAFRDSPLHF
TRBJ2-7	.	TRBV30	CAWRQRDRPWTEQYF
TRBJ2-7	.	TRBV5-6	CASSLFGRQSYEQYF
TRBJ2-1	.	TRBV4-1	CASSHLADSSYNEQFF
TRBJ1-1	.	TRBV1	CTSSQVRQGRRDTEAFF
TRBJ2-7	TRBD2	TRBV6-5	CASSRRLAGPYEQYF
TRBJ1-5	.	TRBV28	CASSTGGWQPQHF
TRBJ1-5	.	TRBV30	CAWSSEDQPQHF
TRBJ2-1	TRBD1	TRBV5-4	CASSQQGDEQFF
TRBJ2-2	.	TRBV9	CASSVAPGVDTGELFF
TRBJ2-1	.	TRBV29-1	CSATALNEQFF
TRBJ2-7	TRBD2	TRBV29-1	CSVLGTSGAPYEQYF
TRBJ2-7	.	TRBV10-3	CATRGAEPAYEQYF
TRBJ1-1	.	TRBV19	CASSIGTLNTEAFF
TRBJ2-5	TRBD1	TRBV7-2	CASSRDRGMETQYF
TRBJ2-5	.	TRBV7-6	CASSLQPPLETQYF